This entry concerns a single TCR beta chain. The source of the sample is a study of blood T cell repertoires in COVID-19. V lost 5 bases and J lost 0; bases outside the gene matches: 5. The V gene's germline CDR1 is KGHSH and CDR2 LQKENI. The CDR3 is 15 amino acids. The table came from immunoSEQ multiplex PCR; TCRdb's copy has only in-frame clones and leaves some out. The sample has tens of thousands of clones, around four fifths seen once. The sequence came from a man aged 45 to 65 with acute or convalescent COVID-19. Sequenced: peripheral blood. The J gene is TRBJ2-7, the V gene TRBV18; the match to TRBD1 covers 9 bases. The CDR3 region is CASSSTGGASYEQYF. The CDR3 nucleotides read TGTGCCAGCTCAAGTACAGGGGGCGCCTCCTACGAGCAGTACTTC. The entire variable domain, with the rest obtained from reference TRBV18 and TRBJ2-7, is as follows: NAGVMQNPRHLVRRRGQEARLRCSPMKGHSHVYWYRQLPEEGLKFMVYLQKENIIDESGMPKERFSAEFPKEGPSILRIQQVVRGDSAAYFCASSSTGGASYEQYFGPGTRLTVT.